A few counts support the clone carrying this TCR beta chain. Antigen: not known. TCRdb independently ran MiXCR on the 5' RACE reads; one entry per CDR3 protein. The table includes around 200,000 distinct CDR3 sequences, over 20% detected once. This record comes from a study of T-cell memory formation after mild COVID-19. Study-level results: Second-wave clones reaching peak frequency on day 37 lacked confirmed SARS-CoV-2 specificity.

The CDR3 contains 14 residues. V lost 5 bases to trimming and J lost 6 bases; unmatched junction nucleotides: 7. CDR1 and CDR2 (germline): SGHVS, FNYEAQ. The genes are TRBV7-6 and TRBJ2-3; TRBD2 agrees at 8 bases. This TCR derives from an adult woman who had mild COVID-19 (a few samples of this study predate the infection). Cell type and time point are not known. The sample was PBMCs or a T cell subset sorted from them (not recorded which). DNA of the CDR3: TGTGCCAGCAGCCGAGCGGGGGTCGGTGATACGCAGTATTTT. Residues: CASSRAGVGDTQYF.